This T cell receptor (beta chain) was recorded in a study of blood T cell repertoires in COVID-19. Study-level information: PBMCs, B-cell-depleted T cells, or T cells provided the cDNA or gDNA that made up the material.

V was pared by 0 bases and J by 1 base, with 16 bases between. CDR1 and CDR2 from the germline V gene are MNHEY and SVGEGT. The CDR3 loop spans 18 amino acids. The protocol was immunoSEQ multiplex PCR, while the TCRdb copy is restricted to in-frame clones and leaves out a portion. The repertoire has 100,000 or so clones, 82% of them found once; the top ten carry 15%. The rearrangement links TRBV6-2 or TRBV6-3 to TRBJ2-4; weak D call: TRBD1 (6 bases). The sequencing sample was made of peripheral blood. The clonotype was recovered from a woman aged 80 or over with acute or convalescent COVID-19. CDR3 in amino acids: CASSYSGPQGDAKNIQYF. CDR3 in DNA: TGTGCCAGCAGTTACTCGGGTCCACAGGGTGATGCCAAAAACATTCAGTACTTC.